The 18 T cell receptor beta chains presented below share a single source sample, sequenced in a study of immune heterogeneity within non-small cell lung tumors. It was with 32 V and 13 J primers that multiplex PCR amplified TCR beta CDR3. Each CDR3 protein is one row after TCRdb ran MiXCR on the multiplex PCR reads. The sample shows 9,000 to 13,000 distinct CDR3 sequences, 26% of them seen only once. Template material comprised bulk tumor genomic DNA at roughly 600 ng per sample. Doctors removed several biopsies from each primary tumor during surgery, keeping them far apart. Patients underwent curative surgery for untreated, newly diagnosed non-small cell lung cancer. The sequenced sample consisted of lung tumor tissue. The receptor set was obtained from a woman between 45 and 60 years old with non-small cell lung cancer.

This clonotype was seen many times. The chain is built from TRBV6-5 and TRBJ2-1; TRBD2 is a possible D gene (5 bases). Germline V lookup: CDR1 MNHEY, CDR2 SVGAGI. With 0 bases removed from V and 0 bases from J, the gap between germline ends came to 12 bases. The CDR3 loop spans 17 amino acids. The CDR3 DNA sequence: TGTGCCAGCAGTTACTCGAGGGTCTCTAGCTCCTACAATGAGCAGTTCTTC. Amino acid sequence: CASSYSRVSSSYNEQFF.

This chain connects TRBV6-1 to TRBJ1-1, with 10 nucleotides matching TRBD1. Germline V gene data show CDR1 as MNHNS and CDR2 as SASEGT. The CDR3 spans 14 residues. The V segment lost 9 bases and the J segment 5 bases; nucleotides outside the gene matches: 9. CDR3 residues: CARAGQGVWTEAFF. The CDR3 DNA reads as TGTGCCAGAGCCGGACAGGGGGTGTGGACTGAAGCTTTCTTT.

This clonotype has at least ten counts. The chain employs TRBV15 and TRBJ2-5; D uncertain. The CDR3 is made up of 14 amino acids. V lost 0 bases, J lost 3 bases, and 8 bases lay in between. The V gene's germline CDR1 is LNHNV and CDR2 YYDKDF (reference sequence). The CDR3 loop is CATSRESPEETQYF. CDR3 sequence (DNA): TGTGCCACCAGCAGAGAAAGTCCGGAAGAGACCCAGTACTTC.

As regards this clonotype: A much larger clonotype is one base distant, so this may be a read error. This chain joins TRBV7-2 and TRBJ2-1, with D unresolved. The CDR3 is made up of 13 amino acids. CDR1 and CDR2 from the germline V gene are SGHTA and FQGNSA. V shed 5 bases and J shed 6 bases, with 11 bases lying between them. The CDR3 DNA sequence: TGTGCCAGCAGCCTCCACAGCTGCAATGAGCAGTTCTTC. This gives the protein CASSLHSCNEQFF.

This clonotype was seen a few times. This chain links TRBV18 with TRBJ2-3; 8 bases are shared with TRBD2. This CDR3 contains 15 residues. Looked up from germline, CDR1 is KGHSH and CDR2 is LQKENI. Trimming at V came to 3 bases and at J to 6 bases, leaving 8 bases not matched to a gene. CDR3 sequence: CASSPTGTRGDTQYF. The CDR3 DNA reads TGTGCCAGCTCACCCACCGGGACTAGGGGTGATACGCAGTATTTT.

This clonotype ranks as medium-sized. The J gene is TRBJ1-6, the V gene TRBV11-2, with D maybe TRBD1 (6 bases). This CDR3 contains 14 residues. V dropped 5 bases and J dropped 7 bases, with 12 bases sitting between them. CDR1 is SGHAT and CDR2 is FQNNGV in the germline V gene. The CDR3, as DNA: TGTGCCAGCAGCCGAACAGGGAGCAATTCACCCCTCCACTTT. Translation: CASSRTGSNSPLHF. The full variable domain, completed using reference TRBV11-2 and TRBJ1-6, is EAGVAQSPRYKIIEKRQSVAFWCNPISGHATLYWYQQILGQGPKLLIQFQNNGVVDDSQLPKDRFSAERLKGVDSTLKIQPAKLEDSAVYLCASSRTGSNSPLHFGNGTRLTVT.

Regarding this clonotype: Just one base apart from a much larger clone, this may be a read error. The chain joins TRBV7-6 to TRBJ2-7; 8 nucleotides align to TRBD2. The CDR3 totals 14 residues. Germline V gene lookup returns CDR1 SGHVS and CDR2 FNYEAQ. The CDR3 DNA reads as TGTGCCAGCAGCTTAGGCGGGGGGTCCTACGGGCAGTACTTC. Translation gives CASSLGGGSYGQYF.

The genes are TRBV2 and TRBJ2-1; D is uncertain. Germline CDR1 reads SNHLY; CDR2 reads FYNNEI. The CDR3 is 13 residues long. The V and J ends lost 3 bases and 8 bases respectively, with 11 bases between them. CDR3 protein: CASSDNGLDEQFF. The CDR3 coding sequence is TGTGCCAGCAGTGATAACGGGCTCGATGAGCAGTTCTTC.

In DNA, the CDR3 is TGTGCCATAGGGACTAGCGGGAAGGCAGATACGCAGTATTTT. As protein: CAIGTSGKADTQYF. The rearrangement links TRBV2 to TRBJ2-3, with 13 bases lining up with TRBD2. The CDR3 is made up of 14 amino acids. With V trimmed by 10 bases and J by 4 bases, 5 bases remained unmatched. Germline V CDR1 and CDR2: SNHLY, FYNNEI.

Note on this clonotype: One base away lies a much larger clone, so this may be a sequencing read error. The chain recombines TRBV27 with TRBJ1-2, with D possibly being TRBD1 (5 bases). CDR1 is MNHEY, CDR2 SMNVEV, per germline (reference sequence). The CDR3 sequence is 15 residues long. V was pared by 0 bases and J by 6 bases, with 14 bases between. The CDR3 sequence is CASSLSRGFLNGYTF. The CDR3 DNA sequence: TGTGCCAGCAGTTTATCGCGGGGGTTCCTTAATGGCTACACCTTC.

As to this clonotype: This may be a read error: a much more frequent sequence differs by one nucleotide. The V gene is TRBV7-3, the J gene TRBJ2-2, with D possibly being TRBD2 (5 bases). CDR3 length equals 12 residues. CDR1 is SGHTA, CDR2 FQGTGA, per germline. The CDR3 DNA follows: TGTGCCAGCAGCTTAAAGACCGGGGAGATGTTTTTT. Its translation is CASSLKTGEMFF.

There are many counts of this clonotype. CDR3 protein: CASSLQGARAFF. DNA for the CDR3: TGTGCCAGCAGTTTACAGGGGGCGCGAGCTTTCTTT. J is TRBJ1-1 and V is TRBV12-3 or TRBV12-4; TRBD1 agrees at 8 bases. The CDR3 consists of 12 residues. V dropped 2 bases and J dropped 10; count of bases not matched to a gene: 3.

The V and J genes are TRBV18 and TRBJ2-7; 8 bases match TRBD2. In germline, CDR1 is KGHSH, CDR2 LQKENI. The J segment lost 6 bases and the V segment lost 8 bases, leaving 12 bases of the junction unmatched. This CDR3 has 14 amino acids. In nucleotides, the CDR3 is TGTGCCAGCCATCCTAGCGGGCATCGGGGCGAGCAGTACTTC. Its translation: CASHPSGHRGEQYF.

This clonotype was found a few times. V gene TRBV28 combines with J gene TRBJ1-5; no clear D gene. With 7 bases removed from V and 2 bases from J, the gap between germline ends came to 18 bases. The CDR3 is made up of 16 amino acids. Germline loops: CDR1 MDHEN, CDR2 SYDVKM. The CDR3 coding sequence is TGTGCCAGCATCCCGTCGGGAGTCGAGGGCAATCAGCCCCAGCATTTT. Its protein product is CASIPSGVEGNQPQHF.

This clonotype has a count of ten or more. CDR3 amino acids: CSVRGSGDTQYF. The DNA for the CDR3 is TGCAGTGTTAGGGGGTCAGGCGATACGCAGTATTTT. This chain connects TRBV20-1 to TRBJ2-3, with D possibly matching TRBD1 (6 bases). Trimming shortened V by 7 bases and J by 6 bases, and 14 bases separated the two germline ends. The V gene's germline CDR1 is DFQATT and CDR2 SNEGSKA (reference sequence). This CDR3 is 12 amino acids long.

This clonotype was seen only a few times. The J gene is TRBJ2-6, the V gene TRBV20-1, with D uncertain. Trimming pared 7 bases from V and 2 bases from J, leaving 6 bases between. Germline CDR1 DFQATT, CDR2 SNEGSKA (reference sequence). This CDR3 contains 12 residues. The CDR3 protein is CSVSPGANVLTF. In DNA, the CDR3 is TGCAGTGTCAGTCCTGGGGCCAACGTCCTGACTTTC.

This chain uses TRBV12-3 or TRBV12-4 with TRBJ1-6; no firm D call. With 9 bases removed from V and 7 bases from J, the gap between germline ends came to 13 bases. This CDR3 spans 13 amino acids. DNA of the CDR3: TGTGCCAGTAGATGGAATTGGAATTCACCCCTCCACTTT. Encoded protein: CASRWNWNSPLHF.

This clonotype was recorded many times. The J gene is TRBJ1-1, the V gene TRBV10-3; D remains unclear. This CDR3 region has 15 residues. V gave up 2 bases and J gave up 1 base, with 11 bases separating them. Germline assignment: CDR1 ENHRY and CDR2 SYGVKD. CDR3 protein: CAISEPNIRNTEAFF. CDR3 coding DNA: TGTGCCATCAGTGAGCCCAACATTCGGAACACTGAAGCTTTCTTT.